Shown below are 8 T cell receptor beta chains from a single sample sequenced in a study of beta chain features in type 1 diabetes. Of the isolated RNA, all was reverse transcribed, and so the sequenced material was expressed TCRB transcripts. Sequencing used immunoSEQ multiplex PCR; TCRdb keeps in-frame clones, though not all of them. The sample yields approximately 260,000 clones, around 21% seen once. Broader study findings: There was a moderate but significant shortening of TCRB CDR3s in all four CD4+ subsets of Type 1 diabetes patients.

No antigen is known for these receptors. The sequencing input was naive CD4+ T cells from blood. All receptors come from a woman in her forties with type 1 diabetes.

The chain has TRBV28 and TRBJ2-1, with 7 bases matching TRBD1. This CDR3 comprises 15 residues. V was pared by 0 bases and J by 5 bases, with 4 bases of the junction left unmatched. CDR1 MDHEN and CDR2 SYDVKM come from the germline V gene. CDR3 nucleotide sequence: TGTGCCAGCAGTTTATGGTCCCAGGGGGACAATGAGCAGTTCTTC. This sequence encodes CASSLWSQGDNEQFF.

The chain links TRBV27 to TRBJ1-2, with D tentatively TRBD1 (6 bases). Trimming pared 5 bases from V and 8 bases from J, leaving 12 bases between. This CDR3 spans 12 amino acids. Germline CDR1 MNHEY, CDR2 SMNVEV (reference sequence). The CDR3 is CASSTQGNGYTF. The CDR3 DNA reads TGTGCCAGCAGTACACAGGGAAACGGCTACACCTTC.

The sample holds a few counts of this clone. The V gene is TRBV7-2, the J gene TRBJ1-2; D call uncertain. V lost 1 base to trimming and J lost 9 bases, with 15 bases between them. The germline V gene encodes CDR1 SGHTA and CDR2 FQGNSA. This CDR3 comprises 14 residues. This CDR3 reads CASSLVRDGVSYTF. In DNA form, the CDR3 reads TGTGCCAGCAGCTTAGTCCGCGACGGGGTGAGCTACACCTTC.

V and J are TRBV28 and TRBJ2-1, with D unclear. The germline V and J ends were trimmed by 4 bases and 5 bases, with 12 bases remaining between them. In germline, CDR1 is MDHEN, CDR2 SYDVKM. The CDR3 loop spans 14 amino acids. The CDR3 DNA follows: TGTGCCAGCAGTTCAGTACCAGGCAACAATGAGCAGTTCTTC. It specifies CASSSVPGNNEQFF.

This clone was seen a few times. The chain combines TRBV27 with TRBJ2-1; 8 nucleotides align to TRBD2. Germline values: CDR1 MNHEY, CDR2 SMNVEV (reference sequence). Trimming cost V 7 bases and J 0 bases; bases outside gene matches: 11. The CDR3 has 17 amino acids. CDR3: CASTQRKLADSYNEQFF. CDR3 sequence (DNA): TGTGCCAGCACCCAAAGGAAACTAGCGGACTCCTACAATGAGCAGTTCTTC.

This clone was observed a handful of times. As DNA, the CDR3 is TGCAGCGCCGCCCCCCTACGGGTGCGTACTGAAGCTTTCTTT. Its translation is CSAAPLRVRTEAFF. V usage is TRBV29-1 and J usage is TRBJ1-1; D not resolved. Between the trimmed V and J ends, which lost 7 bases and 5 bases, there was a span of 20 bases. The CDR3 length is 14 residues. Germline values: CDR1 SQVTM, CDR2 ANQGSEA.

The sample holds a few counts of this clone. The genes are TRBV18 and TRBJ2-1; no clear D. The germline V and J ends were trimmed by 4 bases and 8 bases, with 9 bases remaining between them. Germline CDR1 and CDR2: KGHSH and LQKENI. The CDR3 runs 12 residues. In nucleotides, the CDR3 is TGTGCCAGCTCACTCTTAGAAGATGAGCAGTTCTTC. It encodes CASSLLEDEQFF.

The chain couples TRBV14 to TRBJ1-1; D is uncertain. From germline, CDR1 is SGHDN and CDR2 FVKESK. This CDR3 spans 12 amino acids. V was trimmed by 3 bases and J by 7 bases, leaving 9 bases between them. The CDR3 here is CASSQGGSEAFF. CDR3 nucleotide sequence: TGTGCCAGCAGCCAGGGAGGGAGTGAAGCTTTCTTT.